The source of this T cell receptor beta chain is a study of cytomegalovirus exposure and HLA in healthy donors. About the research overall: Both the 120 validation repertoires and the roughly 620 first-cohort repertoires used the same platform, as reported by a later analysis. Overall study findings and caveats: The CMV antigen specificity of a few CMV-associated chains was confirmed through in vitro analysis. The classifier reportedly diagnosed cytomegalovirus status with high specificity and sensitivity.

Assay used: immunoSEQ multiplex PCR; TCRdb lists only in-frame clones, some missing. The table includes 190,000 or so clones, around 82% detected once. The donors were members of the validation cohort comprising approximately 110 subjects, separate from the roughly 640-subject first cohort. This CDR3 spans 17 amino acids. The V end was cut by 5 bases, the J end by 2 bases, with 22 bases between. CDR1 and CDR2 (germline): SEHNR, FQNEAQ (reference sequence). On this clone: Its target is unknown.

This clonotype originated in a woman between 18 and 29 years old in good health and CMV-seropositive. Sequencing used PBMCs. V and J are TRBV7-9 and TRBJ2-7, with D maybe TRBD2 (5 bases). The CDR3 sequence: CASSPSLKEAITYEQYF. In DNA, the CDR3 is TGTGCCAGCAGCCCCTCCTTGAAGGAGGCCATCACCTACGAGCAGTACTTC.